This TCR beta chain was profiled in a study of vaccination effects on CD4 cells after COVID-19. General study findings and limits: Late post-vaccination samples showed marked contraction of infection- and vaccine-induced clones. A shortage of convalescent patients and an absence of early post-infection timepoints characterized the study.

Details on this clone: Antigen specificity is unknown.

Culturing for approximately 10 days preceded CD4+ T cell isolation. The cohort was immunized with two doses of either the BNT162b2 or mRNA-1273 vaccine. Previously uninfected by SARS-CoV-2, the vaccine recipients also showed negative nucleocapsid antibodies. Data came from immunoSEQ multiplex PCR; TCRdb stores just in-frame clones and leaves some out. Of roughly 40,000 clones listed, 65% to 75% are singletons. The receptor was isolated from a human donor who received a COVID-19 vaccine. Sequencing was performed on CD4+ T cells from PBMCs cultured without peptide, taken after COVID-19 vaccination.

The CDR3 reads CASSLGGGPNTGELFF. The CDR3 nucleotides are TGTGCCAGCAGCTTAGGTGGGGGCCCGAACACCGGGGAGCTGTTTTTT. This chain joins TRBV11-3 and TRBJ2-2, with a weak D call TRBD1 (6 bases). The V gene's germline CDR1 is SGHNT and CDR2 YENEEA. The CDR3 extends over 16 amino acids. V shed 1 base and J shed 0 bases, with 9 bases lying between them. Full variable domain (remainder filled in from reference TRBV11-3 and TRBJ2-2): EAGVVQSPRYKIIEKKQPVAFWCNPISGHNTLYWYLQNLGQGPELLIRYENEEAVDDSQLPKDRFSAERLKGVDSTLKIQPAELGDSAVYLCASSLGGGPNTGELFFGEGSRLTVL.